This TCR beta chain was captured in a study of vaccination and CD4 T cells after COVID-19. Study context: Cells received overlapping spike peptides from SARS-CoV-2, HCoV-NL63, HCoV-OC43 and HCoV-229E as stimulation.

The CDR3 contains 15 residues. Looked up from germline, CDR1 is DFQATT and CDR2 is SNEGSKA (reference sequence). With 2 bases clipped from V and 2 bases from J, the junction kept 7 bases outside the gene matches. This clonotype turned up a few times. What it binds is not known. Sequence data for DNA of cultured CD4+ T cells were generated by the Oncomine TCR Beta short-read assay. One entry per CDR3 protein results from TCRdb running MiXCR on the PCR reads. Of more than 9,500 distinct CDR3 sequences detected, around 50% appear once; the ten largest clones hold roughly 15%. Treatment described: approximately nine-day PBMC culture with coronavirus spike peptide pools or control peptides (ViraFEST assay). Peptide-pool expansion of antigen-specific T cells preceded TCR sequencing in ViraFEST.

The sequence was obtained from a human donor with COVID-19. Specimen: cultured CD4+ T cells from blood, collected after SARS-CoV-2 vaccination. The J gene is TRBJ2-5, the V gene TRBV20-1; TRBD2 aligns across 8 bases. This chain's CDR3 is CSARREGEQQETQYF. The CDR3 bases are TGCAGTGCTAGACGGGAGGGGGAACAGCAAGAGACCCAGTACTTC.